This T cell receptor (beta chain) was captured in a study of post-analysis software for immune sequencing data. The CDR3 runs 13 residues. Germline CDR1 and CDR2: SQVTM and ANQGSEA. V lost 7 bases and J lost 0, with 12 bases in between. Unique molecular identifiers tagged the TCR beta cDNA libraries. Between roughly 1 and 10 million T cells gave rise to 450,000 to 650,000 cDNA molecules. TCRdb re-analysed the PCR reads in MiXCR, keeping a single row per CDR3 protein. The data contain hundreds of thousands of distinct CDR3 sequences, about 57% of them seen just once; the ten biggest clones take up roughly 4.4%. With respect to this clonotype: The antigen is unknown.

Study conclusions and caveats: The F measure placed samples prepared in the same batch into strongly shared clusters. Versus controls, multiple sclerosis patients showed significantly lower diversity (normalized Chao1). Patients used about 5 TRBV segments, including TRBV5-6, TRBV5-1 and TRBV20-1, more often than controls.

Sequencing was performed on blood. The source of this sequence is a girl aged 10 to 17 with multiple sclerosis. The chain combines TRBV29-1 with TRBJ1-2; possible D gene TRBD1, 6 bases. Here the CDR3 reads CSGRTDPNYGYTF. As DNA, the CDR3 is TGCAGCGGCAGGACAGACCCTAACTATGGCTACACCTTC.